These 20 T cell receptor beta chains were all obtained from the same sample, sequenced in a study of blood T cell repertoires in COVID-19. Repertoires were generated with immunoSEQ multiplex PCR, while TCRdb's copy carries only in-frame clones and drops some. There are about 210,000 clones in the sample; under 95% occur only once, and around 1.2% lies in the top ten. The sequenced sample was peripheral blood. Receptors originate from a man aged 30 to 45 with acute or convalescent COVID-19.

This chain joins TRBV7-6 and TRBJ2-1, with D uncertain. The ends were cut back, 5 bases at V and 6 bases at J, with 5 bases in the middle. The germline gives CDR1 SGHVS, CDR2 FNYEAQ. The CDR3 length is 11 residues. CDR3: CASSIVNEQFF. The CDR3 DNA reads as TGTGCCAGCAGCATCGTCAATGAGCAGTTCTTC.

This rearrangement joins TRBV9 to TRBJ2-5; D not certain. Germline CDR1 and CDR2: SGDLS and YYNGEE. V was shortened by 0 bases and J by 2 bases, with 17 bases between the two germline ends. The CDR3 is 17 amino acids. CDR3 loop: CASSVGTSPSPQETQYF. The CDR3 DNA reads TGTGCCAGCAGCGTAGGTACGTCCCCCAGTCCTCAAGAGACCCAGTACTTC.

The CDR3: CASSYSNQGLPYGYTF. The CDR3 nucleotides read TGTGCCAGCAGTTACTCGAATCAGGGACTCCCCTATGGCTACACCTTC. The rearrangement links TRBV6-5 to TRBJ1-2; TRBD1 might be the D (5 bases). CDR3 length equals 16 residues. V lost 0 bases and J 4 bases, leaving 15 bases between the germline ends. Germline V gives CDR1 MNHEY, CDR2 SVGAGI.

CDR3 region: CASSPGGGRNYEQYF. Written as DNA, the CDR3 is TGTGCCAGCAGTCCCGGGGGCGGGAGAAACTACGAGCAGTACTTC. The chain is built from TRBV6-5 and TRBJ2-7; tentative D call: TRBD2 (7 bases). V was clipped by 5 bases and J by 3 bases, with 17 bases between them. The CDR3 runs 15 residues. Germline CDR1 reads MNHEY; CDR2 reads SVGAGI.

The chain carries TRBV6-5 and TRBJ1-2; D is ambiguous. This CDR3 comprises 13 residues. Trimming stripped 2 bases from V and 3 bases from J, with 7 bases between. Germline CDR1 is MNHEY and CDR2 is SVGAGI. CDR3 DNA: TGTGCCAGCAGTTACCGGTCTTACTATGGCTACACCTTC. It codes for CASSYRSYYGYTF.

In this sample, this clone turned up once. J is TRBJ1-1 and V is TRBV11-2; a possible D gene is TRBD1 (6 bases). Germline CDR1 reads SGHAT; CDR2 reads FQNNGV. Trimming removed 5 bases from V and 4 bases from J, with 14 bases in between. The CDR3 totals 14 residues. CDR3 nucleotides: TGTGCCAGCAGCACTACAACAGGGCGCACTGAAGCTTTCTTT. Encoded protein: CASSTTTGRTEAFF.

The chain combines TRBV5-1 with TRBJ1-1, with 7 bases aligning to TRBD1. Germline V gene data show CDR1 as SGHRS and CDR2 as YFSETQ. The length of the CDR3 is 15 residues. V lost 2 bases and J lost 5; bases outside the gene matches: 9. The CDR3 region is CASSLQGMQGTEAFF. CDR3 nucleotide sequence: TGCGCCAGCAGCTTACAGGGGATGCAGGGAACTGAAGCTTTCTTT.

The CDR3 DNA follows: TGTGCCAGCCTAGCGGGGGGATCCACTCCCGCAGATACGCAGTATTTT. This gives the protein CASLAGGSTPADTQYF. The V call is TRBV5-4, the J call TRBJ2-3; 11 nucleotides match TRBD2. The CDR3 spans 16 residues. V was pared by 7 bases and J by 4 bases, with 11 bases of the junction left unmatched. Germline CDR1 SGHNT, CDR2 YYREEE (reference sequence).

CDR3 sequence (DNA): TGTGCCAGCAGCCATTCTCAGGAGCTAGCGGGAGTTTACGAGCAGTACTTC. The encoded protein is CASSHSQELAGVYEQYF. V and J are TRBV13 and TRBJ2-7; 10 bases are shared with TRBD2. The V segment lost 5 bases and the J segment 4 bases; nucleotides outside the gene matches: 14. Germline V gives CDR1 PRHDT, CDR2 FYEKMQ (reference sequence). The CDR3 runs 17 residues. Looking up the rest from reference TRBV13 and TRBJ2-7 gives the full variable domain: AAGVIQSPRHLIKEKRETATLKCYPIPRHDTVYWYQQGPGQDPQFLISFYEKMQSDKGSIPDRFSAQQFSDYHSELNMSSLELGDSALYFCASSHSQELAGVYEQYFGPGTRLTVT.

The rearrangement joins TRBV9 to TRBJ2-1, with TRBD1 matching over 11 bases. This CDR3 region has 16 residues. J gave up 3 bases and V 4 bases, and 6 bases lay outside the gene matches. Germline-derived CDR1 and CDR2 are SGDLS and YYNGEE. The CDR3 nucleotides read TGTGCCAGCAGCATCCCCGGGACAGGGGGCTACAATGAGCAGTTCTTC. Amino acids: CASSIPGTGGYNEQFF.

This clone was seen more than once but under ten times. The chain joins TRBV27 to TRBJ2-7; 7 bases are a match to TRBD1. The germline gives CDR1 MNHEY, CDR2 SMNVEV (reference sequence). The V gene end was trimmed by 4 bases and the J gene end by 0 bases; junction bases not matched to a gene: 3. CDR3 size: 14 residues. The CDR3 protein is CASSSDRVSYEQYF. The CDR3, as DNA: TGTGCCAGCAGTTCCGACAGGGTCTCCTACGAGCAGTACTTC.

J is TRBJ1-1 and V is TRBV28, with D hard to call. CDR3 length: 14 residues. The V end was cut by 0 bases, the J end by 1 base, with 6 bases between. Looked up from germline, CDR1 is MDHEN and CDR2 is SYDVKM. The CDR3, as DNA: TGTGCCAGCAGTTTATGGACAACGAACACTGAAGCTTTCTTT. Residues: CASSLWTTNTEAFF.

The V gene is TRBV5-4, the J gene TRBJ2-2, with TRBD2 as a possible D gene (6 bases). The germline V gene encodes CDR1 SGHNT and CDR2 YYREEE (reference sequence). Trimming removed 0 bases at V and 4 bases at J, with 10 bases between. The CDR3 runs 15 residues. The DNA of the CDR3 is TGTGCCAGCAGCTTGGGGCTAGCGATCACCGGGGAGCTGTTTTTT. It translates to CASSLGLAITGELFF. Supplemented by reference TRBV5-4 and TRBJ2-2, the full variable domain reads ETGVTQSPTHLIKTRGQQVTLRCSSQSGHNTVSWYQQALGQGPQFIFQYYREEENGRGNFPPRFSGLQFPNYSSELNVNALELDDSALYLCASSLGLAITGELFFGEGSRLTVL.

This chain joins TRBV6-5 and TRBJ1-1; the D is unclear. Germline values: CDR1 MNHEY, CDR2 SVGAGI. V gave up 7 bases and J gave up 5 bases, with 11 bases separating them. The CDR3 consists of 12 residues. DNA of the CDR3: TGTGCCAGCATTGTATCGGGGACTGAAGCTTTCTTT. Protein: CASIVSGTEAFF.

The chain recombines TRBV10-3 with TRBJ1-3; TRBD1 aligns across 10 bases. Per the germline V gene, CDR1 is ENHRY and CDR2 is SYGVKD. The CDR3 extends over 17 amino acids. V lost 6 bases and J lost 1; bases outside the gene matches: 9. The CDR3 here is CAIRGVGQGVSGNTIYF. The DNA of the CDR3 is TGTGCCATCAGAGGTGTCGGACAGGGGGTATCTGGAAACACCATATATTTT.

The gene calls are TRBV11-2 and TRBJ2-1, with D tentatively TRBD2 (5 bases). This CDR3 has 14 amino acids. V dropped 0 bases and J dropped 7 bases, with 10 bases sitting between them. The germline V gene encodes CDR1 SGHAT and CDR2 FQNNGV. CDR3 region: CASSLDVRGNEQFF. As DNA, the CDR3 is TGTGCCAGCAGCTTAGATGTAAGAGGGAATGAGCAGTTCTTC. The full variable domain, with the rest looked up from reference TRBV11-2 and TRBJ2-1, is EAGVAQSPRYKIIEKRQSVAFWCNPISGHATLYWYQQILGQGPKLLIQFQNNGVVDDSQLPKDRFSAERLKGVDSTLKIQPAKLEDSAVYLCASSLDVRGNEQFFGPGTRLTVL.

V is TRBV29-1 and J is TRBJ2-7; no clear D gene. CDR1 is SQVTM and CDR2 is ANQGSEA in the germline V gene. The CDR3 extends over 11 amino acids. V was cut by 4 bases and J by 4 bases, with 8 bases left in between. CDR3: CSVVERYEQYF. The CDR3 DNA sequence: TGCAGCGTTGTGGAGAGATACGAGCAGTACTTC.

The rearrangement links TRBV7-2 to TRBJ2-3; D gene unclear. This CDR3 spans 16 amino acids. Between the trimmed V and J ends, which lost 5 bases and 2 bases, there was a span of 17 bases. Germline CDR1 and CDR2: SGHTA and FQGNSA. The CDR3 DNA follows: TGTGCCAGCAGCCTGATCCTGGCAGAGGACACAGATACGCAGTATTTT. This encodes CASSLILAEDTDTQYF.

This chain uses TRBV2 with TRBJ2-5; TRBD1 might be the D (6 bases). V dropped 6 bases and J dropped 1 base, with 12 bases sitting between them. Germline CDR1 is SNHLY and CDR2 is FYNNEI. There are 14 residues in the CDR3. This CDR3 reads CASRRTAAQETQYF. The CDR3 DNA reads as TGTGCCAGCAGGAGGACAGCGGCCCAAGAGACCCAGTACTTC.

The rearrangement uses TRBV27 and TRBJ1-3, with no clear D. This CDR3 is 15 amino acids long. Germline assignment: CDR1 MNHEY and CDR2 SMNVEV (reference sequence). Between the trimmed V and J ends, which lost 4 bases and 4 bases, there was a span of 14 bases. The DNA for the CDR3 is TGTGCCAGCAGTTCTCTCGGGGTGGGAGGAAACACCATATATTTT. The encoded protein is CASSSLGVGGNTIYF.